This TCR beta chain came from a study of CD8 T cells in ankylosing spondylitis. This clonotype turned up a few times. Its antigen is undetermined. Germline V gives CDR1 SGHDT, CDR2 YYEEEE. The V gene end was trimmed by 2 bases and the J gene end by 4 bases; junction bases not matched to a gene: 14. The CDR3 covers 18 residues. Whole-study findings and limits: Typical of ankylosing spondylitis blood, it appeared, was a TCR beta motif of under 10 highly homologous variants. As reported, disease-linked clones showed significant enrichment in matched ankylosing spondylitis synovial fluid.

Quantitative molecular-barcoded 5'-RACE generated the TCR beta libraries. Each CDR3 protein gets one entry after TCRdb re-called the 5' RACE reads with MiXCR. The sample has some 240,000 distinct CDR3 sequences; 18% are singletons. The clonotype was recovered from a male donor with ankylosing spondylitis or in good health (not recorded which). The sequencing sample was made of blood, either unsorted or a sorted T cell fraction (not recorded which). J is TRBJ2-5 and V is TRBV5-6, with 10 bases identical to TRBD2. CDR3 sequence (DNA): TGTGCCAGCAGCTTCGGGTTAAGGCCTAGCGGGAGAGGAGAGACCCAGTACTTC. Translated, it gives CASSFGLRPSGRGETQYF.